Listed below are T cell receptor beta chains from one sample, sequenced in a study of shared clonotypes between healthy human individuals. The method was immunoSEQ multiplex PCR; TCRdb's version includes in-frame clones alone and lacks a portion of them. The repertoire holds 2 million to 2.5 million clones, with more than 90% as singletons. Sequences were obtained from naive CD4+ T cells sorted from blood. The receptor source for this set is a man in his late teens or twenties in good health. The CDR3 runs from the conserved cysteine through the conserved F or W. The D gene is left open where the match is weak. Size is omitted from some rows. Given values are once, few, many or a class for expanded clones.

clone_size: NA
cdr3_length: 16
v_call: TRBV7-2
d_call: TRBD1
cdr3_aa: CASSFPWTGWTDTQYF

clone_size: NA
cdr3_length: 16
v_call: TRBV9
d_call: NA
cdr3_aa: CASSVSDSVIQETQYF

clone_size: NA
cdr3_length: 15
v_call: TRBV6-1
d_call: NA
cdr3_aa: CASSEAYRRPYGYTF

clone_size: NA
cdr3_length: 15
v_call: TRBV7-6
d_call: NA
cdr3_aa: CASSNLADAIGELFF

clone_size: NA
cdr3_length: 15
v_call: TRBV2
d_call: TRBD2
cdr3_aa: CASTPGASGVGEQYF

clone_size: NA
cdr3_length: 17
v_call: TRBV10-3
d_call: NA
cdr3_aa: CAISDSNRVPEGGELFF

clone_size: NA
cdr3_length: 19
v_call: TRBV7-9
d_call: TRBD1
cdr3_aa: CASSSAFGSFRTGKNIQYF

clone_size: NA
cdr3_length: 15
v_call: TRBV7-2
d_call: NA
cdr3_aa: CASSFPPGGSYEQYF

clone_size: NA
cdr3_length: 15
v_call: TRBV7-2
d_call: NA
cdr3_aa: CASSSGQGSILEQYF

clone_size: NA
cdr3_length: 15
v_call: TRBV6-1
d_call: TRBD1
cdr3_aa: CASSASGQGQNIQYF

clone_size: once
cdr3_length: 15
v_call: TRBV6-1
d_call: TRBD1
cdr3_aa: CASTQPGQGHSPLHF

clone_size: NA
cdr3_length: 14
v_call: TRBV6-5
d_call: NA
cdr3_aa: CASSYYHGLYEQYF

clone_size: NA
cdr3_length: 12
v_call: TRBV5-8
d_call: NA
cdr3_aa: CASSLFSQPQHF

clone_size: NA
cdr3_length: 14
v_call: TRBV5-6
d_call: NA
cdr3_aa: CASSLVEGLQGQYF

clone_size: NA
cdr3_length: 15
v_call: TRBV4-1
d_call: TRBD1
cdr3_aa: CASSHGTGVRETQYF

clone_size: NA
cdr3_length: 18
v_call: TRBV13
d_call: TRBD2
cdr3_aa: CASSSRLADLTSTDTQYF

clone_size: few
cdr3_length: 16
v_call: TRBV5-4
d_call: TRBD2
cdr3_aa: CASSDGGRAGTDTQYF

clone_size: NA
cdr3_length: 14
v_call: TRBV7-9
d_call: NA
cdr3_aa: CASSSGRGDYGYTF

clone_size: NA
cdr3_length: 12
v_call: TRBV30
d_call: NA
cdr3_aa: CAWREAYNEQFF

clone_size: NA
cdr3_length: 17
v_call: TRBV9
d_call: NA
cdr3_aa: CASSVGGRTRITDTQYF

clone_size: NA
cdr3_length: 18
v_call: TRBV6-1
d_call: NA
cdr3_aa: CASSEAGKGLPGANVLTF

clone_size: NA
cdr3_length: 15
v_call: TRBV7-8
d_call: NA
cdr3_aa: CASSLAPRTGETQYF

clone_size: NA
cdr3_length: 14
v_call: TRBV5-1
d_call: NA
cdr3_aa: CASSLAGGLETQYF

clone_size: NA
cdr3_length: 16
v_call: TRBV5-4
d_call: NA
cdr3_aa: CASSLKRTRRRQPQHF

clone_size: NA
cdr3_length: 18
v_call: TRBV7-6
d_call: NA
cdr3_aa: CASSERDLWTVSSYEQYF

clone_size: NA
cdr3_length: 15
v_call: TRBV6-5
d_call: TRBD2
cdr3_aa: CASSYLAGGSYEQYF

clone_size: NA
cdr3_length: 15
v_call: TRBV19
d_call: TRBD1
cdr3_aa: CASSETDRGGYGYTF

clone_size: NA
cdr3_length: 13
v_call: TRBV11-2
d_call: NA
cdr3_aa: CASSLREGTEAFF

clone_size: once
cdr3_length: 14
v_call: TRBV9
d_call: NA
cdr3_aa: CASSVEGERETQYF

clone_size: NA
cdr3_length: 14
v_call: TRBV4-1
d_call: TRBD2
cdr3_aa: CASSQAGTSGGQFF

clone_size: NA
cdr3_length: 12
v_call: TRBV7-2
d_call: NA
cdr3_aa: CASSRFDNEQFF

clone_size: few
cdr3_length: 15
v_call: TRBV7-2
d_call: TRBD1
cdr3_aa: CASSLGQGGYNEQFF

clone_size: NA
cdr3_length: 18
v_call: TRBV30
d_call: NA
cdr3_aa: CAWSPPGGGVGSNQPQHF

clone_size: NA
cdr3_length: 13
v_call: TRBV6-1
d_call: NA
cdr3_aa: CASKPGASGEAFF

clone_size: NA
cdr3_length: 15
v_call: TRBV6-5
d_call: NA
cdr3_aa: CASIPPPGSSYEQYF

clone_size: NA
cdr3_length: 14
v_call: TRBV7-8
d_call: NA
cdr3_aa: CASRLNRDNTEAFF

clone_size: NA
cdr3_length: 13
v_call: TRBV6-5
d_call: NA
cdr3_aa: CASMPLVGQPQHF

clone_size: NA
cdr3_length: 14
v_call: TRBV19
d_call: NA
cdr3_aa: CASSSTSSTDTQYF

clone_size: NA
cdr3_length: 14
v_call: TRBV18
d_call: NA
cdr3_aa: CASTSGTGNTEAFF

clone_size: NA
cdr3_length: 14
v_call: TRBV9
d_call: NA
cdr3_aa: CASSTQGQSYEQYF

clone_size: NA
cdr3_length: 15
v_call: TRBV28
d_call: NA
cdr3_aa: CASRPPLAGGETQYF

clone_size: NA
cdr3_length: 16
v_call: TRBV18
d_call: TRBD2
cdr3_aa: CASYEIASGGAGEQFF

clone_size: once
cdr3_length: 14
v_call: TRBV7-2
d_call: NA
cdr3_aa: CASSLGRAYNEQFF

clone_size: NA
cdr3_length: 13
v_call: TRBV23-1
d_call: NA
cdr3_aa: CASSHKDNSPLHF

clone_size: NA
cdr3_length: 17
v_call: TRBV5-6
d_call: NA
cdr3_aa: CASSLIAWGSYNSPLHF

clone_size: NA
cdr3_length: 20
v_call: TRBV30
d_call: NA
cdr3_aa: CAWSLSAFYSRRAKADTQYF

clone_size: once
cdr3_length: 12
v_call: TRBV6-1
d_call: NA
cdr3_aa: CASTGIHYGYTF

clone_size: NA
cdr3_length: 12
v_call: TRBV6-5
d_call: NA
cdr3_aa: CASSRSTGELFF

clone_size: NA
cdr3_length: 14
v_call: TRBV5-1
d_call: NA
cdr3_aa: CASSLAKVSYEQYF

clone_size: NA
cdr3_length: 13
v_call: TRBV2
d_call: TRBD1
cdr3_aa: CATGQGNTGELFF

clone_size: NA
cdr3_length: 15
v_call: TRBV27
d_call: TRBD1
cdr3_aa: CASRTGTGGKNTQYF

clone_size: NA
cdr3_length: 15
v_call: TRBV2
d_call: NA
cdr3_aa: CASSVGVPDGYGYTF

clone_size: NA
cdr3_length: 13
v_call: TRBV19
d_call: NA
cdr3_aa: CASSTTWKETQYF